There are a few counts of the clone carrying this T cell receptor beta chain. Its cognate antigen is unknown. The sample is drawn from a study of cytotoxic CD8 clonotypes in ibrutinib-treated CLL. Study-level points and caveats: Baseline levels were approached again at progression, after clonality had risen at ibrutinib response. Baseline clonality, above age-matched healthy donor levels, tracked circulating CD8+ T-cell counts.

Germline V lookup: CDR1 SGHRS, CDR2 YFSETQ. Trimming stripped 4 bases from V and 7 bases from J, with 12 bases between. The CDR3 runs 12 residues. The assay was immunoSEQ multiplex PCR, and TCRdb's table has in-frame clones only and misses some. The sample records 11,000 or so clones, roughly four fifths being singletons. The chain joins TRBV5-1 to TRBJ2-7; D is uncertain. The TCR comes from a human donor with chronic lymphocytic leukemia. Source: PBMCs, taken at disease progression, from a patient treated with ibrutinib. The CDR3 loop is CASSPQVGEQYF. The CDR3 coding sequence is TGCGCCAGCAGCCCCCAGGTTGGGGAGCAGTACTTC. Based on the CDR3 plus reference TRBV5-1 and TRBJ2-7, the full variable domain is KAGVTQTPRYLIKTRGQQVTLSCSPISGHRSVSWYQQTPGQGLQFLFEYFSETQRNKGNFPGRFSGRQFSNSRSEMNVSTLELGDSALYLCASSPQVGEQYFGPGTRLTVT.